The 29 T cell receptor beta chains given below trace back to one sample, sequenced in a study of blood T cell repertoires in COVID-19. Sequencing was performed with immunoSEQ multiplex PCR; in TCRdb, only in-frame clones are kept and a portion is missing. The sample includes some 220,000 clones, about 83% of them seen just once. Sequenced input: peripheral blood. The receptors were sampled from a human donor in a cohort sampled during active COVID-19.

This sequence joins TRBV27 and TRBJ1-4; D may be TRBD1 (6 bases). The V end was cut by 6 bases, the J end by 7 bases, with 18 bases between. Germline values: CDR1 MNHEY, CDR2 SMNVEV (reference sequence). This CDR3 is built from 15 residues. CDR3 sequence reads: CASSLEGVRGEKLFF. DNA of the CDR3: TGTGCCAGCAGCCTAGAGGGGGTAAGGGGTGAAAAACTGTTTTTT.

This clone appeared a few times. The V call is TRBV7-9, the J call TRBJ2-6, with 8 bases that match TRBD1. J lost 2 bases, V lost 6 bases, and 3 bases had no gene match. Germline CDR1 and CDR2: SEHNR and FQNEAQ (reference sequence). This CDR3 contains 15 residues. The CDR3 DNA is TGTGCCAGCAGTCGACAGGGGACTGGGGCCAACGTCCTGACTTTC. Protein product: CASSRQGTGANVLTF.

V gene TRBV29-1 combines with J gene TRBJ2-1; 7 positions agree with TRBD2. This CDR3 region has 15 residues. CDR1 SQVTM and CDR2 ANQGSEA come from the germline V gene. Germline trimming cut 1 base from V and 0 bases from J; bases unmatched to any gene: 3. The CDR3, as DNA: TGCAGCGTTGAAGCGGGCGGGAGCTCCTACAATGAGCAGTTCTTC. It specifies CSVEAGGSSYNEQFF.

The J gene is TRBJ1-1, the V gene TRBV29-1, with TRBD1 identical over 8 bases. Germline V CDR1 and CDR2: SQVTM, ANQGSEA. This CDR3 has 13 amino acids. After removal of 6 bases from V and 5 bases from J, the junction contained 8 bases not matched to a gene. Here the CDR3 DNA reads TGCAGCGTACACGACAGGGGAAGGACTGAAGCTTTCTTT. Residues: CSVHDRGRTEAFF.

This chain uses TRBV3-1 (or the pseudogene TRBV3-2) with TRBJ2-3; 8 nucleotides agree with TRBD1. CDR3 length: 15 residues. The germline gives CDR1 LGHDT, CDR2 YNNKEL (reference sequence). Trimming removed 6 bases from V and 0 bases from J; junction bases left unmatched: 5. In DNA form, the CDR3 reads TGTGCCAGCAGGCTTACAGGGGGGAGCACAGATACGCAGTATTTT. It encodes CASRLTGGSTDTQYF.

The rearrangement uses TRBV9 and TRBJ2-7; 7 bases line up with TRBD1. This CDR3 contains 15 residues. Germline V gene lookup returns CDR1 SGDLS and CDR2 YYNGEE. V shed 4 bases and J 3 bases; nucleotides not matched to a gene: 10. CDR3 sequence reads: CASSLTGVLGYEQYF. The CDR3 DNA reads as TGTGCCAGCAGCCTTACAGGGGTTCTCGGCTACGAGCAGTACTTC.

This clone was seen a few times. The rearrangement joins TRBV4-1 to TRBJ1-5; D is unresolved. V gave up 0 bases and J gave up 6 bases, with 9 bases separating them. The V gene's germline CDR1 is MGHRA and CDR2 YSYEKL. CDR3 size: 14 residues. The CDR3, as DNA: TGCGCCAGCAGCCAAGACAGGAACATTCAGCCCCAGCATTTT. Translated: CASSQDRNIQPQHF.

V usage is TRBV3-1 (or the pseudogene TRBV3-2) and J usage is TRBJ1-1, with D uncertain. V was trimmed by 4 bases and J by 3 bases, leaving 9 bases between them. This CDR3 has 13 residues. Germline V gene data show CDR1 as LGHDT and CDR2 as YNNKEL (reference sequence). CDR3 residues: CASSPLEDTEAFF. Here the CDR3 DNA reads TGTGCCAGCAGCCCCTTAGAGGACACTGAAGCTTTCTTT.

The chain couples TRBV7-9 to TRBJ2-3, with TRBD2 matching 14 bases. This CDR3 contains 18 residues. Unmatched junction bases numbered 7, after V lost 0 bases and J lost 5 bases. In germline, CDR1 is SEHNR, CDR2 FQNEAQ (reference sequence). The DNA of the CDR3 is TGTGCCAGCAGCTTAGCGGGACTAGCGGGAGCGCCCAAAGATACGCAGTATTTT. It specifies CASSLAGLAGAPKDTQYF.

This chain links TRBV23-1 with TRBJ1-5; possibly TRBD1 for D (6 bases). TRBV23-1 is flagged as an ORF with uncertain function. The CDR3 spans 20 residues. Trimming removed 0 bases at V and 3 bases at J, with 24 bases between. The CDR3 nucleotides read TGCGCCAGCAGTCAATCGGGAGACAAGGGGGTGGCAACCCTCAATCAGCCCCAGCATTTT. Protein sequence: CASSQSGDKGVATLNQPQHF.

V and J are TRBV5-1 and TRBJ1-2; the match to TRBD1 covers 12 bases. V was pared by 5 bases and J by 7 bases, with 12 bases of the junction left unmatched. The CDR3 is 16 residues long. Germline CDR1 and CDR2: SGHRS and YFSETQ. CDR3 in amino acids: CASRSTTGTGGSGYTF. For the CDR3, the DNA is TGCGCCAGCAGATCGACTACCGGGACAGGGGGCTCTGGCTACACCTTC.

This chain uses TRBV7-6 with TRBJ2-1; 12 bases map to TRBD2. CDR1 is SGHVS, CDR2 FNYEAQ, per germline. J was trimmed by 8 bases and V by 2 bases; bases with no gene match: 7. The CDR3 contains 16 residues. The CDR3 DNA sequence: TGTGCCAGCAGCTTACTAGCGGGAGGGAAGTCGCATGAGCAGTTCTTC. This translates into CASSLLAGGKSHEQFF. Full variable domain (remainder filled in from reference TRBV7-6 and TRBJ2-1): GAGVSQSPRYKVTKRGQDVALRCDPISGHVSLYWYRQALGQGPEFLTYFNYEAQQDKSGLPNDRFSAERPEGSISTLTIQRTEQRDSAMYRCASSLLAGGKSHEQFFGPGTRLTVL.

The rearrangement uses TRBV7-2 and TRBJ2-1; TRBD2 matches at 10 bases. The CDR3 covers 15 residues. Germline values: CDR1 SGHTA, CDR2 FQGNSA. V shed 2 bases, J shed 5 bases, and the junction held 3 bases outside the gene matches. The CDR3 protein is CASSLYSGGHNEQFF. The CDR3 bases are TGTGCCAGCAGCTTATATAGCGGGGGGCACAATGAGCAGTTCTTC.

This chain uses TRBV19 with TRBJ1-5; tentative D call: TRBD1 (6 bases). Trimming pared 5 bases from V and 1 base from J, leaving 12 bases between. In germline, CDR1 is LNHDA, CDR2 SQIVND (reference sequence). This CDR3 is 15 amino acids long. CDR3 bases: TGTGCCAGTAGTTCCTCGACAGGCAGCAATCAGCCCCAGCATTTT. Translation gives CASSSSTGSNQPQHF.

The J gene is TRBJ2-2, the V gene TRBV5-6; TRBD1 agrees at 8 bases. The germline V gene encodes CDR1 SGHDT and CDR2 YYEEEE. The CDR3 runs 15 residues. V lost 2 bases to trimming and J lost 7 bases; unmatched junction nucleotides: 7. CDR3 loop: CASSFWAGGHGELFF. In DNA form, the CDR3 reads TGTGCCAGCAGCTTCTGGGCAGGGGGCCACGGGGAGCTGTTTTTT.

The chain has TRBV5-1 and TRBJ2-2; 9 bases are a match to TRBD2. The J segment lost 3 bases and the V segment lost 7 bases, leaving 7 bases of the junction unmatched. The CDR3 extends over 15 amino acids. CDR1 SGHRS and CDR2 YFSETQ come from the germline V gene. The CDR3 is CASFSGGIDTGELFF. The CDR3 DNA sequence: TGCGCCAGCTTTAGCGGGGGTATCGACACCGGGGAGCTGTTTTTT.

The V call is TRBV6-5, the J call TRBJ1-1; tentatively, D is TRBD1 (6 bases). The ends were cut back, 4 bases at V and 1 base at J, with 10 bases in the middle. CDR1 MNHEY and CDR2 SVGAGI come from the germline V gene. The CDR3 has 14 residues. CDR3 region: CASSSRGGNTEAFF. Written as DNA, the CDR3 is TGTGCCAGCAGTTCCAGAGGGGGGAACACTGAAGCTTTCTTT.

This clone was found once. The chain uses TRBV3-1 (or the pseudogene TRBV3-2) and TRBJ2-7; D perhaps matches TRBD1 (6 bases). The germline V and J ends were trimmed by 4 bases and 2 bases, with 18 bases remaining between them. The CDR3 loop spans 16 amino acids. Germline lookup yields CDR1 LGHDT and CDR2 YNNKEL (reference sequence). The DNA for the CDR3 is TGTGCCAGCAGCCGAACGACAGGTGGGATTCCCTACGAGCAGTACTTC. Its translation is CASSRTTGGIPYEQYF.

In regard to this clone: One end of the junction is discordant with germline, which a read error may explain. The chain has TRBV28 and TRBJ1-5; D ambiguous. This CDR3 region has 12 residues. Germline CDR1 is MDHEN and CDR2 is SYDVKM. The CDR3 DNA sequence: TGTGCAAGCAGTTTGTATAATCAGCCCCAGCATTTT. Its translation is CASSLYNQPQHF.

As regards this clone: Other DNA sequences within the sample encode an identical CDR3. This chain joins TRBV11-2 and TRBJ2-3, with D uncertain. The CDR3 runs 12 residues. V lost 2 bases, J lost 7 bases, and 7 bases lay in between. Per germline, CDR1 SGHAT and CDR2 FQNNGV. CDR3 sequence (DNA): TGTGCCAGCAGCTTAACCGACAATACGCAGTATTTT. It specifies CASSLTDNTQYF.

The J gene is TRBJ1-6, the V gene TRBV5-4; 11 bases are shared with TRBD1. Germline trimming cut 3 bases from V and 8 bases from J; bases unmatched to any gene: 7. This CDR3 is built from 16 residues. CDR1 and CDR2 (germline): SGHNT, YYREEE (reference sequence). The chain's CDR3 is CASSSPGQGADSPLHF. The DNA for the CDR3 is TGTGCCAGCAGCTCTCCCGGACAGGGGGCCGATTCACCCCTCCACTTT.

The chain uses TRBV27 and TRBJ2-3; 13 bases are shared with TRBD2. The germline CDR1 and CDR2 sequences are MNHEY and SMNVEV (reference sequence). The CDR3 has 15 amino acids. V lost 5 bases, J lost 3 bases, and 2 bases stayed unmatched. CDR3 region: CASSRGLAGTDTQYF. CDR3 DNA: TGTGCCAGCAGTAGGGGACTAGCGGGGACAGATACGCAGTATTTT.

This clone showed up just once. The chain carries TRBV5-1 and TRBJ2-2; D is ambiguous. The CDR3 totals 17 residues. V was shortened by 4 bases and J by 7 bases, with 23 bases between the two germline ends. Germline assignment: CDR1 SGHRS and CDR2 YFSETQ. The CDR3 sequence: CASSPLVIQKYGGELFF. The CDR3 nucleotides read TGCGCCAGCAGCCCCCTGGTGATTCAAAAATACGGCGGGGAGCTGTTTTTT.

Many counts were recorded for this clone. The chain uses TRBV2 and TRBJ2-4, with a weak D call TRBD1 (6 bases). In germline, CDR1 is SNHLY, CDR2 FYNNEI. V lost 7 bases to trimming and J lost 6 bases, with 10 bases between them. This CDR3 contains 12 residues. The CDR3 protein is CASKQGANIQYF. For the CDR3, the DNA is TGTGCCAGCAAACAGGGAGCAAACATTCAGTACTTC.

This chain links TRBV5-1 with TRBJ2-7; D uncertain. V was trimmed by 4 bases and J by 1 base, leaving 9 bases between them. The germline V gene encodes CDR1 SGHRS and CDR2 YFSETQ. The length of the CDR3 is 13 residues. The CDR3 region has the DNA TGCGCCAGCAGCCTCACAGCTTCCTACGAGCAGTACTTC. Translated: CASSLTASYEQYF.

This clone was seen only once. CDR3: CASSQEGRDTQYF. CDR3 in DNA: TGTGCCAGCAGCCAAGAGGGCCGAGATACGCAGTATTTT. The chain employs TRBV3-1 (or the pseudogene TRBV3-2) and TRBJ2-3; D remains unclear. Trimming removed 0 bases from V and 5 bases from J, with 6 bases in between. This CDR3 comprises 13 residues. The germline CDR1 and CDR2 sequences are LGHDT and YNNKEL (reference sequence).

This clone occurred once. The chain combines TRBV18 with TRBJ2-7; 9 bases map to TRBD2. CDR3 length: 16 amino acids. The V and J ends lost 1 base and 7 bases, in that order; junction bases with no gene match: 11. Germline CDR1 reads KGHSH; CDR2 reads LQKENI. CDR3 bases: TGTGCCAGCTCACCACGGACGGGCGGGGGGGCCAGAGAGCAGTACTTC. Its translation: CASSPRTGGGAREQYF.

This clone showed up just once. The chain uses TRBV11-2 and TRBJ1-6; D call uncertain. This CDR3 is 17 amino acids long. Germline V lookup: CDR1 SGHAT, CDR2 FQNNGV. The germline V and J ends were trimmed by 1 base and 4 bases, with 14 bases remaining between them. The CDR3 region is CASSLVGGRGYNSPLHF. Here the CDR3 DNA reads TGTGCCAGCAGCTTAGTAGGAGGCAGAGGATATAATTCACCCCTCCACTTT.

The CDR3 loop is CASSLGVLNEQYF. The CDR3 DNA reads as TGTGCCAGCAGCCTAGGAGTACTAAACGAGCAGTACTTC. This chain joins TRBV3-1 (or the pseudogene TRBV3-2) and TRBJ2-7; no clear D. V lost 4 bases to trimming and J lost 5 bases, with 12 bases between them. Germline V CDR1 and CDR2: LGHDT, YNNKEL (reference sequence). There are 13 residues in the CDR3.